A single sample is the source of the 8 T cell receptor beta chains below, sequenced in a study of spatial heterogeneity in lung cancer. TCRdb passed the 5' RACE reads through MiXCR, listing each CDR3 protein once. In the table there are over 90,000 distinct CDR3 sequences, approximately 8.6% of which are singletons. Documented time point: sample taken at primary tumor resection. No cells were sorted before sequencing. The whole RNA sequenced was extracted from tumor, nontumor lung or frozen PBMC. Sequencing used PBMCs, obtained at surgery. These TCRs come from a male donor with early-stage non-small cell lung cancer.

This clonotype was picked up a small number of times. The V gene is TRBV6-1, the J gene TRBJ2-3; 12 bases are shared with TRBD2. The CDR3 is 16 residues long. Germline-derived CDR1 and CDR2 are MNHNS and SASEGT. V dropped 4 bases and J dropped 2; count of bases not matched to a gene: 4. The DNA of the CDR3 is TGTGCCAGCAGTGTGACTAGCGGGGGAACCACAGATACGCAGTATTTT. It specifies CASSVTSGGTTDTQYF.

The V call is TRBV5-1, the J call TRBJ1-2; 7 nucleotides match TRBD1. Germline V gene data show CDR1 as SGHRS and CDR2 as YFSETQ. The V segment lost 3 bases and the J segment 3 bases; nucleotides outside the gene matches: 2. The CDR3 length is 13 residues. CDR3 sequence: CASSWDSDYGYTF. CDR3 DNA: TGCGCCAGCAGCTGGGACAGTGACTATGGCTACACCTTC. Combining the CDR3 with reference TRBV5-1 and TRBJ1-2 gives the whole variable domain KAGVTQTPRYLIKTRGQQVTLSCSPISGHRSVSWYQQTPGQGLQFLFEYFSETQRNKGNFPGRFSGRQFSNSRSEMNVSTLELGDSALYLCASSWDSDYGYTFGSGTRLTVV.

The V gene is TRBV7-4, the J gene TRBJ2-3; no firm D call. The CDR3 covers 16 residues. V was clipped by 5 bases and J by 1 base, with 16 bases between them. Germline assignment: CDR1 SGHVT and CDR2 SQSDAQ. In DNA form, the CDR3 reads TGTGCCAGCAGCCTCGGGCTCCCCTCAGGCACAGATACGCAGTATTTT. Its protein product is CASSLGLPSGTDTQYF.

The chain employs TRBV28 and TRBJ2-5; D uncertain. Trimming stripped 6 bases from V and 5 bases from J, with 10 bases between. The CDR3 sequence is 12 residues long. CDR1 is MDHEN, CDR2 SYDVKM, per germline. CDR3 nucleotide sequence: TGTGCCAGCAGCAATCTGGGGGAGACCCAGTACTTC. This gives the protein CASSNLGETQYF.

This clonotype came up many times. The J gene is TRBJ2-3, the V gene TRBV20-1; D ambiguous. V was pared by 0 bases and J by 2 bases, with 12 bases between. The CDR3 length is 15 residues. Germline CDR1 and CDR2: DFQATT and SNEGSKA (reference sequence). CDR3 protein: CSARDSRKVTDTQYF. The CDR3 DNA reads TGCAGTGCTAGAGATAGCAGGAAGGTCACAGATACGCAGTATTTT.

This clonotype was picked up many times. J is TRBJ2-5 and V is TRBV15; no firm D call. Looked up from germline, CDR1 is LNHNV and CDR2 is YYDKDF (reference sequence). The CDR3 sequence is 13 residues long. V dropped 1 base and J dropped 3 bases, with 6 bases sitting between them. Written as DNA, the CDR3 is TGTGCCACCAGCAGAGGTACGGAAGAGACCCAGTACTTC. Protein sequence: CATSRGTEETQYF.

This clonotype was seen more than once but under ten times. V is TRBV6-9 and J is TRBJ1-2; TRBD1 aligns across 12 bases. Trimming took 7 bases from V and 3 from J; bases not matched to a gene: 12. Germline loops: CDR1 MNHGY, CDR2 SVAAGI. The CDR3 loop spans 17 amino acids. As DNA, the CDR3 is TGTGCCAGCACCCGGGGAAGGGGACAGGGGGCGGACTATGGCTACACCTTC. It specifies CASTRGRGQGADYGYTF.

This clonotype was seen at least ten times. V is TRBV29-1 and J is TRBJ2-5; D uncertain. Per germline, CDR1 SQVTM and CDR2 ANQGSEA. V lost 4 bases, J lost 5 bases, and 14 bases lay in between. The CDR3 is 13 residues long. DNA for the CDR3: TGCAGCGTTGGACCCCCGGCTGTTGAGACCCAGTACTTC. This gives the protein CSVGPPAVETQYF.